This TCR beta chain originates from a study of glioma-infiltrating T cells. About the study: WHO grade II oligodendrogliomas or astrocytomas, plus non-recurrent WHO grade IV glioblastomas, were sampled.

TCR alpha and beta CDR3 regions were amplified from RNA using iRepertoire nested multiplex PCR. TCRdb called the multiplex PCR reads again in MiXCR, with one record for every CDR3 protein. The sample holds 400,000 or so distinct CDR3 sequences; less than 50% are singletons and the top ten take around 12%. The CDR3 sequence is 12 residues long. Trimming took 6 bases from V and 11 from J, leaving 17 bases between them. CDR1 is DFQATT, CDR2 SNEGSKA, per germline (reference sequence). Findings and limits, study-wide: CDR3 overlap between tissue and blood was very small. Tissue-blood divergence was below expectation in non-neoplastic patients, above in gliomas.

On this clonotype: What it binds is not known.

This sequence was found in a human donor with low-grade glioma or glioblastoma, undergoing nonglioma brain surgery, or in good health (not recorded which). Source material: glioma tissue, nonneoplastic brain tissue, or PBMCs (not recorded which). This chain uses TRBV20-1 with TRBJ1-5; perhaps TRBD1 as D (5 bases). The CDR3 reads CSAVDTRGAQHF. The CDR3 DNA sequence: TGCAGTGCCGTGGACACCCGCGGAGCCCAGCATTTT.